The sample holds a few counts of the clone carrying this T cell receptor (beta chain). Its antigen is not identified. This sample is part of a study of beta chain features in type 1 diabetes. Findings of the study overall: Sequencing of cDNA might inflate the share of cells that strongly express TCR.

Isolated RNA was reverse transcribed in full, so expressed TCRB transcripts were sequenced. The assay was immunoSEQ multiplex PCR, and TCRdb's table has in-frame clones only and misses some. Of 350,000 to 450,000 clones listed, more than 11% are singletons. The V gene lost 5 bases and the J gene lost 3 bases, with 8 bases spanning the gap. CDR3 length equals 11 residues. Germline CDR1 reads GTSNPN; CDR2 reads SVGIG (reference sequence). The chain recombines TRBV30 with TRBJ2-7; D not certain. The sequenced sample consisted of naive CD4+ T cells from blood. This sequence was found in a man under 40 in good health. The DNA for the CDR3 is TGTGCCTGGGGTTTCAACTACGAGCAGTACGTC. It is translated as CAWGFNYEQYV.